The 14 T cell receptor beta chains below were found in one sample sequenced in a study of CD8 T cells in Susac syndrome. Reverse transcription used roughly 0.5 to 1 ug RNA and random hexamers. Via MiXCR, TCRdb re-called the immunoSEQ multiplex PCR reads, giving one row per CDR3 protein. The table lists around 270,000 distinct CDR3 sequences, approximately 85% of them singletons. Sequenced input: CD8+ T cells from PBMCs. The receptors shown here come from a human donor with multiple sclerosis.

The J gene is TRBJ2-7, the V gene TRBV6-2 or TRBV6-3; 7 bases map to TRBD1. There are 15 residues in the CDR3. The ends lost 5 bases at V and 0 bases at J; junction bases unmatched: 7. Germline V gene sequence: CDR1 MNHEY, CDR2 SVGEGT. CDR3 sequence reads: CASSKRGTASYEQYF. CDR3 DNA sequence: TGTGCCAGCAGTAAACGAGGGACAGCCTCCTACGAGCAGTACTTC.

The chain has TRBV10-3 and TRBJ2-3; D gene unclear. V lost 0 bases and J 6 bases, leaving 13 bases between the germline ends. CDR1 is ENHRY, CDR2 SYGVKD, per germline. The CDR3 loop spans 15 amino acids. The chain's CDR3 is CAISESDFATDTQYF. As DNA, the CDR3 is TGTGCCATCAGTGAGTCGGATTTTGCGACGGATACGCAGTATTTT.

The V and J genes are TRBV1 and TRBJ1-2; the table assigns TRBD1, which was not confirmed against the DNA. TRBV1 is a documented pseudogene. CDR3 length: 15 residues. In nucleotides, the CDR3 is TGCACCAGCAGCCAATGGGACAGGGAAAACTATGGCTACACCTTC. Translated, it gives CTSSQWDRENYGYTF.

The V call is TRBV7-8, the J call TRBJ1-4; no clear D gene. V gave up 4 bases and J gave up 0 bases, with 9 bases separating them. Per the germline V gene, CDR1 is SGHVS and CDR2 is FQNEAQ. The CDR3 consists of 15 residues. The CDR3 nucleotides are TGTGCCAGCAGCTCATACAGTGCAACTAATGAAAAACTGTTTTTT. It yields the protein CASSSYSATNEKLFF.

The chain employs TRBV27 and TRBJ2-5; no clear D. Germline V gene data show CDR1 as MNHEY and CDR2 as SMNVEV (reference sequence). The ends were cut back, 4 bases at V and 5 bases at J, with 8 bases in the middle. This CDR3 spans 12 amino acids. The CDR3 protein is CASSSPPETQYF. The CDR3 DNA sequence: TGTGCCAGCAGTTCCCCTCCTGAGACCCAGTACTTC.

The J gene is TRBJ2-6, the V gene TRBV30; no clear D gene. In germline, CDR1 is GTSNPN, CDR2 SVGIG (reference sequence). V lost 6 bases to trimming and J lost 6 bases, with 6 bases between them. This CDR3 contains 11 residues. CDR3: CACLPANVLTF. CDR3 DNA sequence: TGTGCCTGTCTCCCGGCCAACGTCCTGACTTTC.

The genes are TRBV10-2 and TRBJ1-2; the match to TRBD1 covers 7 bases. The trim removed 3 bases at V and 3 bases at J, leaving 7 bases unmatched. CDR3 length: 15 amino acids. CDR1 is WSHSY and CDR2 is SAAADI in the germline V gene. The CDR3 nucleotides are TGCGCCAGCAGTGATATTACAGGGGCCGACTATGGCTACACCTTC. Translated: CASSDITGADYGYTF.

This sequence joins TRBV27 and TRBJ1-2; 8 positions agree with TRBD1. Germline V lookup: CDR1 MNHEY, CDR2 SMNVEV (reference sequence). The CDR3 consists of 13 residues. With V trimmed by 6 bases and J by 8 bases, 8 bases remained unmatched. The CDR3 region is CASSSGGEAGYTF. The CDR3 region has the DNA TGTGCCAGCAGCTCAGGGGGCGAGGCGGGCTACACCTTC.

This clonotype has more than one count but fewer than ten. The chain is built from TRBV19 and TRBJ1-5, with D perhaps matching TRBD1 (6 bases). CDR3 size: 14 residues. Germline V gene sequence: CDR1 LNHDA, CDR2 SQIVND (reference sequence). V lost 7 bases, J lost 7 bases, and 17 bases lay in between. This CDR3 reads CASMSGGAQQPQHF. CDR3 in DNA: TGTGCCAGTATGTCGGGGGGGGCTCAACAGCCCCAGCATTTT.

The count of this clonotype is one. This chain connects TRBV27 to TRBJ1-2, with D perhaps matching TRBD1 (5 bases). Per germline, CDR1 MNHEY and CDR2 SMNVEV (reference sequence). Between the trimmed V and J ends, which lost 5 bases and 7 bases, there was a span of 11 bases. CDR3 length: 12 residues. CDR3 protein: CASSVGGGGYTF. The CDR3 nucleotides are TGTGCCAGCAGTGTCGGGGGGGGTGGCTACACCTTC.

The chain combines TRBV19 with TRBJ2-7; D not resolved. CDR1 is LNHDA, CDR2 SQIVND, per germline (reference sequence). The CDR3 runs 14 residues. V shed 1 base and J shed 0 bases, with 7 bases lying between them. The chain's CDR3 is CASSIAHLSYEQYF. In nucleotides, the CDR3 is TGTGCCAGTAGTATAGCACACCTCTCCTACGAGCAGTACTTC.

There are a few counts of this clonotype. J is TRBJ1-2 and V is TRBV7-9; 8 positions agree with TRBD1. This CDR3 comprises 14 residues. V lost 6 bases, J lost 5 bases, and 8 bases stayed unmatched. Germline CDR1 is SEHNR and CDR2 is FQNEAQ (reference sequence). This chain's CDR3 is CASSFVQGAYGYTF. The CDR3 DNA sequence: TGTGCCAGCAGTTTCGTCCAGGGGGCGTATGGCTACACCTTC.

This CDR3 is CSARGSGAATWTTGELFF. CDR3 sequence (DNA): TGCAGTGCTAGAGGATCGGGGGCCGCCACATGGACGACCGGGGAGCTGTTTTTT. The chain carries TRBV20-1 and TRBJ2-2; D could derive from TRBD1 or TRBD2 (6 bases each). This CDR3 has 18 residues. CDR1 DFQATT and CDR2 SNEGSKA come from the germline V gene (reference sequence). The V end lost 1 base, the J end lost 5 bases, and 23 bases lay between the germline ends.

V gene TRBV11-2 combines with J gene TRBJ1-1; unclear D gene. Trimming left V 2 bases short and J 5 bases short, with 18 bases between. Germline lookup yields CDR1 SGHAT and CDR2 FQNNGV. The CDR3 contains 16 residues. CDR3 sequence: CASSLTEGEVRTEAFF. CDR3 coding DNA: TGTGCCAGCAGCTTAACTGAGGGAGAGGTTCGGACTGAAGCTTTCTTT.